This T cell receptor beta chain comes out of a study of chemoradiotherapy in HPV16-positive cancers. Germline V CDR1 and CDR2: LNHDA, SQIVND (reference sequence). The CDR3 runs 11 residues. V dropped 7 bases and J dropped 14 bases, with 14 bases sitting between them. Assay: immunoSEQ multiplex PCR; the TCRdb copy retains only in-frame clones and omits some. The sample lists about 7,000 clones, roughly nine tenths occurring once. Whole-study findings and limits: Better recurrence-free survival went with HPV-responsive T-cell expansion in HPV16-positive patients.

Worth noting for this clone: Its antigen is still unknown.

Repertoires were sampled repeatedly during chemoradiotherapy. Sample collection was performed from a patient who underwent chemoradiotherapy. This sequence originates from a human donor with HPV-associated anogenital cancer. The V call is TRBV19, the J call TRBJ1-4, with D perhaps matching TRBD1 (6 bases). CDR3 region: CASTPGASLFF. Written as DNA, the CDR3 is TGTGCCAGTACCCCGGGGGCATCCCTGTTTTTT. The variable domain in full, completed from reference TRBV19 and TRBJ1-4, reads DGGITQSPKYLFRKEGQNVTLSCEQNLNHDAMYWYRQDPGQGLRLIYYSQIVNDFQKGDIAEGYSVSREKKESFPLTVTSAQKNPTAFYLCASTPGASLFFGSGTQLSVL.